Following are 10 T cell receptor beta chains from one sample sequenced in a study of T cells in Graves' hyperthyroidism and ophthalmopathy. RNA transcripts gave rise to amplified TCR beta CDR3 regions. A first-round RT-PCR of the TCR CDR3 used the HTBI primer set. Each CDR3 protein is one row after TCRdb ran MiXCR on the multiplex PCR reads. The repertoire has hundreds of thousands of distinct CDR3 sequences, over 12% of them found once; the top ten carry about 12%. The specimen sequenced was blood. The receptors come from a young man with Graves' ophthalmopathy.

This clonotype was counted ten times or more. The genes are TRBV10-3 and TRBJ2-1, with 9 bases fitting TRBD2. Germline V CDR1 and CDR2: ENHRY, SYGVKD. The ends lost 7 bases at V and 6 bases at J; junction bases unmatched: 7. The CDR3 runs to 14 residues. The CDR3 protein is CAIKGASGINEQFF. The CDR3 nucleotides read TGTGCCATCAAAGGGGCTAGCGGGATCAATGAGCAGTTCTTC.

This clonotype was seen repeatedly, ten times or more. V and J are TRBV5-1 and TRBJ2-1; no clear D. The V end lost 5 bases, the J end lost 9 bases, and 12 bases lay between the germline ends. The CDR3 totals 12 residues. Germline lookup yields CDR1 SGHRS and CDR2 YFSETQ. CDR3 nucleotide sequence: TGCGCCAGCAGAGAATCGGCCCGTGAGCAGTTCTTC. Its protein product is CASRESAREQFF. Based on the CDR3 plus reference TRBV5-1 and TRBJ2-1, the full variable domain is KAGVTQTPRYLIKTRGQQVTLSCSPISGHRSVSWYQQTPGQGLQFLFEYFSETQRNKGNFPGRFSGRQFSNSRSEMNVSTLELGDSALYLCASRESAREQFFGPGTRLTVL.

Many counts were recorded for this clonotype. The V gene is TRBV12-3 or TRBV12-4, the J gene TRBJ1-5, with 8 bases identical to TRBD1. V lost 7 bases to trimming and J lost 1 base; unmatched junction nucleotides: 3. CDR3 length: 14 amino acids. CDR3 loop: CASIQGGSNQPQHF. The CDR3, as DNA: TGTGCCAGCATACAGGGGGGAAGCAATCAGCCCCAGCATTTT.

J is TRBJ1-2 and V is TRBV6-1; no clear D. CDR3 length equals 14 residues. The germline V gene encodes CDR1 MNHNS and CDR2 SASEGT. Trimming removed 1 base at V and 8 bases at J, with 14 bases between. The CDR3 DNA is TGTGCCAGCAGTGAAGTCCGGAACCTTAAAGGCTACACCTTC. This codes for CASSEVRNLKGYTF.

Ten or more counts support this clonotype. Here the CDR3 DNA reads TGCGCCAGCAGCCCCGGGACAGGGAGTGAAAAACTGTTTTTT. It codes for CASSPGTGSEKLFF. J is TRBJ1-4 and V is TRBV5-1, with 9 bases fitting TRBD1. CDR1 SGHRS and CDR2 YFSETQ come from the germline V gene. The CDR3 sequence is 14 residues long. Trimming cost V 4 bases and J 7 bases; bases outside gene matches: 5. Combining the CDR3 with reference TRBV5-1 and TRBJ1-4 gives the whole variable domain KAGVTQTPRYLIKTRGQQVTLSCSPISGHRSVSWYQQTPGQGLQFLFEYFSETQRNKGNFPGRFSGRQFSNSRSEMNVSTLELGDSALYLCASSPGTGSEKLFFGSGTQLSVL.

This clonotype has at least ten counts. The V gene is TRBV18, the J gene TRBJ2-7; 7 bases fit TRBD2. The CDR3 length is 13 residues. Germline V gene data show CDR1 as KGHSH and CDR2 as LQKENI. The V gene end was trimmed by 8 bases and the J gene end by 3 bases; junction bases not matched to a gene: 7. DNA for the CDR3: TGTGCCAGCAGTCCGGGAGGTGGCTACGAGCAGTACTTC. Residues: CASSPGGGYEQYF.

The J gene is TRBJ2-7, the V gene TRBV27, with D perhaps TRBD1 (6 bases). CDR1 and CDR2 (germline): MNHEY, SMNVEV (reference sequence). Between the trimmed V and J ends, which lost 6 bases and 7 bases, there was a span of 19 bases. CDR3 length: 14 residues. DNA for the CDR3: TGTGCCAGCAGCCTACGACTCACAGGGTTTGAGCAGTACTTC. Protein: CASSLRLTGFEQYF.

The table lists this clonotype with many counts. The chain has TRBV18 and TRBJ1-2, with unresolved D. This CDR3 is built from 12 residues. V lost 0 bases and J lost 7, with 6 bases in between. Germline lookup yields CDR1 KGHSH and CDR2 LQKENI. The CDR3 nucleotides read TGTGCCAGCTCACCACCGGGAGGTGGCTACACCTTC. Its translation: CASSPPGGGYTF. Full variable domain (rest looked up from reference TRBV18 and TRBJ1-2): NAGVMQNPRHLVRRRGQEARLRCSPMKGHSHVYWYRQLPEEGLKFMVYLQKENIIDESGMPKERFSAEFPKEGPSILRIQQVVRGDSAAYFCASSPPGGGYTFGSGTRLTVV.

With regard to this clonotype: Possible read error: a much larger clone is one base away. CDR3 nucleotides: TGTGTCAGCACCCTATTGGTAGGGAATTCACCCCTCCACTTT. It translates to CVSTLLVGNSPLHF. V gene TRBV6-2 or TRBV6-3 combines with J gene TRBJ1-6, with D hard to call. CDR1 MNHEY and CDR2 SVGEGT come from the germline V gene. The CDR3 is 14 amino acids.

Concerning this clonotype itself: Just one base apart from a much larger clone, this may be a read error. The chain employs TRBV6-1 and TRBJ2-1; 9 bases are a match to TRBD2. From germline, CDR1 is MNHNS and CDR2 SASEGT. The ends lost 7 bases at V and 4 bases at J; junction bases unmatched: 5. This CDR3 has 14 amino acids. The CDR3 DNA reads TGTGCCAGCATGCGACTAGCGGTATACAATGAGCAGTTCTTC. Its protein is CASMRLAVYNEQFF.